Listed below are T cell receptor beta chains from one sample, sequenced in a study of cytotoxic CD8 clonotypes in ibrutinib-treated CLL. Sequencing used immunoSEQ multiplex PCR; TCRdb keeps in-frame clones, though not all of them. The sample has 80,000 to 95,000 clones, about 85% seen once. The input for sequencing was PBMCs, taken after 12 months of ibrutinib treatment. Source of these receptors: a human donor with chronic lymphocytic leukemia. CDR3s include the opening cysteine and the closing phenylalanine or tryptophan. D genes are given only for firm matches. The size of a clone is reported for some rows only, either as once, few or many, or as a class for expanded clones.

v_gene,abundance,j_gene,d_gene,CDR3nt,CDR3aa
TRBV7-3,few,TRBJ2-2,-,TGTGCCAGCAGCTTGGCCGGGGAGCTGTTTTTT,CASSLAGELFF
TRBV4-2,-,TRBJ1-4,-,TGTGCCAGCAGCCAAAGGTTCGGTTTAACTAATGAAAAACTGTTTTTT,CASSQRFGLTNEKLFF
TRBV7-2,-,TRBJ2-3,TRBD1,TGTGCCAGCAGCTTAGACTGGACAGGGGCAGATACGCAGTATTTT,CASSLDWTGADTQYF
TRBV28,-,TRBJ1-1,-,TGTGCCACGATCCCGGGACACCCGAACACTGAAGCTTTCTTT,CATIPGHPNTEAFF
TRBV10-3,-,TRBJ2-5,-,TGTGCCATCAGTGAGTCTGAGAGGGTCCAAGAGACCCAGTACTTC,CAISESERVQETQYF
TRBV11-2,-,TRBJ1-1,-,TGTACCAGCAGCTTAGTCCGGGGGGACACTGAAGCTTTCTTT,CTSSLVRGDTEAFF
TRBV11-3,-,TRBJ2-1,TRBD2,TGTGCCAGCAGCCCCCGACTAGCTTTGGGCTACAATGAGCAGTTCTTC,CASSPRLALGYNEQFF
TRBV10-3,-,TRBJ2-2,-,TGTGCCATTCCATCCGGCCAGCCGAACACCGGGGAGCTGTTTTTT,CAIPSGQPNTGELFF
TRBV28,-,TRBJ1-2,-,TGTGCCACCCCCGGGACACCAGAGGGGGGGTCTAACTATGGCTACACCTTC,CATPGTPEGGSNYGYTF
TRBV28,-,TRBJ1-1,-,TGTGCCGCCGGGGACCCGAACACTGAAGCTTTCTTT,CAAGDPNTEAFF
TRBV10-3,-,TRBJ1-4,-,TGTGCCACCCGGGTGGCCCTTAGGGAAAAACTGTTTTTT,CATRVALREKLFF
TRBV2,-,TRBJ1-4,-,TGTGCCAGCAGTGATCCCCGGAGCGGGGAAGAAAAACTGTTTTTT,CASSDPRSGEEKLFF
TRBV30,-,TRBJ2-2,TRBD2,TGTGCCTGGAGGATCCCCCTCGGGGGGGGGCCGCCCGGGGAGCTGTTTTTT,CAWRIPLGGGPPGELFF
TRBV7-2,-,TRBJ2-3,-,TGTGCCAGCAGCCTACTAGGCGGCACAGATACGCAGTATTTT,CASSLLGGTDTQYF
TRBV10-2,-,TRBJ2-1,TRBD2,TGCGCCAGCAGTGAGTCGGGAGGGGCCCACAATGAGCAGTTCTTC,CASSESGGAHNEQFF
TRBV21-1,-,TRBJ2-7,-,TGTGCCAGCAGCAAAGGGGCATCCTTCTACGAGCAGTACTTC,CASSKGASFYEQYF
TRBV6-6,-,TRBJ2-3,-,TGTGCCAGCAGCAGAGAAGGCACAGATACGCAGTATTTT,CASSREGTDTQYF
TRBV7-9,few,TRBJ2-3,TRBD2,TGTGCCAGCAGGGCTAGCGGGAGTTTTGCAGATACGCAGTATTTT,CASRASGSFADTQYF
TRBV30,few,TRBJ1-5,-,TGTGCCTGGAGCAGACAGGACAATCAGCCCCAGCATTTT,CAWSRQDNQPQHF
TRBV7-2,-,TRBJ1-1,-,TGTGCCAGCAGCTCGTCGGGGAACACTGAAGCTTTCTTT,CASSSSGNTEAFF
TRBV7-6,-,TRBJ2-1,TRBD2,TGTGCCAGCAGCGCTAGCGGGAGTATTTACAATGAGCAGTTCTTC,CASSASGSIYNEQFF
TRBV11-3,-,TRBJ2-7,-,TGTGCCAGCAGCTTAGTGCGGGGGCAAGAGCAGTACTTC,CASSLVRGQEQYF
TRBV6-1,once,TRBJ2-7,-,TGTGCCAGCAAGGGGGGCCTTAGCTCCTACGAGCAGTACTTC,CASKGGLSSYEQYF
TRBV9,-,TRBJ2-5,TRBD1,TGTGCCAGCAGCGTAGGGGCAGGGGGCACCCTAGGGGAGACCCAGTACTTC,CASSVGAGGTLGETQYF
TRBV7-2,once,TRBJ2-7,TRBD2,TGTGCCAGCAGCTTAACGGAGCGGGACGGCGAGCAGTACTTC,CASSLTERDGEQYF
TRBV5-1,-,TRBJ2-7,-,TGCGCCAGCAGCTTGGACTCTCGTGCGGGAACCTCCTACGAGCAGTACTTC,CASSLDSRAGTSYEQYF
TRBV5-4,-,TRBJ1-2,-,TGTGCCAGCAGCTCGGGGGGTGAGATCGGGTATGGCTACACCTTC,CASSSGGEIGYGYTF
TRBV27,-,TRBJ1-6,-,TGTGCCAGCAGTTGGGGGGAGTATAATTCACCCCTCCACTTT,CASSWGEYNSPLHF
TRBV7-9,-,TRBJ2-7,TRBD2,TGTGCCAGCAGCCCGAGACTAGCGGGGGAGCAGTACTTC,CASSPRLAGEQYF
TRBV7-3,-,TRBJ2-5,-,TGTGCCAGCAGCTTGACCAGCGGTCAAGAGACCCAGTACTTC,CASSLTSGQETQYF
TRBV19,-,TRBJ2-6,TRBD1,TGTGCCAGTAGGACAGGGGGACAGGGGCGCTCTGGGGCCAACGTCCTGACTTTC,CASRTGGQGRSGANVLTF
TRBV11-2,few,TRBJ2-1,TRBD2,TGTGCCAGCAGCCTGGGACTAGCGGAGGAGCAGTTCTTC,CASSLGLAEEQFF
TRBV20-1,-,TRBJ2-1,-,TGCAGTGCTGGGGGGCCGGGTGAGCAGTTCTTC,CSAGGPGEQFF
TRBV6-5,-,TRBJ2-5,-,TGTGCCAGCAGCAAAGACTGGGGGACCCAGTACTTC,CASSKDWGTQYF
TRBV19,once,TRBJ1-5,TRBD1,TGTGCCACGAGGGGGCCAGCGGTGGGTCAGCCCCAGCATTTT,CATRGPAVGQPQHF
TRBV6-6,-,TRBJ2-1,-,TGTGCCAGCAGTTACTCGGGGCCAAGTGGGCCCGGTGAGCAGTTCTTC,CASSYSGPSGPGEQFF
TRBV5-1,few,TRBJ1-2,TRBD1,TGCGCCAGCAGCTTGGCCCCAGGGGGCTTATCTGGCTACACCTTC,CASSLAPGGLSGYTF
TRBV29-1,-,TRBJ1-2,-,TGCAGCGTCGGGTCCGGACCGAGCTATGGCTACACCTTC,CSVGSGPSYGYTF
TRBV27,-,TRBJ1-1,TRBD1,TGTGCCAGCAACGCACGGACAGGGAACACTGAAGCTTTCTTT,CASNARTGNTEAFF
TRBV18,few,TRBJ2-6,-,TGTGCCAGCTCACCCCGGGACGGATCCCCTGGGGCCAACGTCCTGACTTTC,CASSPRDGSPGANVLTF
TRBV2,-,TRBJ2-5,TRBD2,TGTGCCACACAAAGCCCTAGCGGGAGATTCGAGACCCAGTACTTC,CATQSPSGRFETQYF
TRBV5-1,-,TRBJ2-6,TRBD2,TGCGCCAGCAGCTTGAGGGGACTAGCGGGCGTACCCCCCTCTGGGGCCAACGTCCTGACTTTC,CASSLRGLAGVPPSGANVLTF
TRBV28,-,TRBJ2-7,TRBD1,TGTGCCAGCAATAGTGTCGGGACAGGGATTTACGAGCAGTACTTC,CASNSVGTGIYEQYF
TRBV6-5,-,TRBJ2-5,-,TGTGCCAGCTCCCGGGGTTACGCGACCCAGTACTTC,CASSRGYATQYF
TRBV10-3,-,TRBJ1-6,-,TGTGCCATCGGGGCCCCCAATTCACCCCTCCACTTT,CAIGAPNSPLHF
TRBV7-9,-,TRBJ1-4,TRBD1,TGTGCCAGCAGCCCAGGACAGGGGGGAAAACTGTTTTTT,CASSPGQGGKLFF
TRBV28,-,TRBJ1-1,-,TGTGCCAGCAGTACCCTCTGGGGGAACACTGAAGCTTTCTTT,CASSTLWGNTEAFF
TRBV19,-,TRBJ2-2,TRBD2,TGTGCCAGTAGTATATTTAGCGGGAGGGCCGGGGAGCTGTTTTTT,CASSIFSGRAGELFF
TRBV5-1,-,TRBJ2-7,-,TGCGCCAGCAGCCTTGGGGGGCCCAACTTGGACTCCTACGAGCAGTACTTC,CASSLGGPNLDSYEQYF
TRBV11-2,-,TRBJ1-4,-,TGTGCCAGCAGCCCCAGACCAAACCCCCGGGAAAAACTGTTTTTT,CASSPRPNPREKLFF